Following are 26 T cell receptor beta chains from one sample sequenced in a study of T-cell memory formation after mild COVID-19. In TCRdb, the 5' RACE reads were re-called with MiXCR into one record per CDR3 protein. The sample yields a few hundred thousand distinct CDR3 sequences, about 21% seen once. Specimen: PBMCs or a T cell subset sorted from them (not recorded which). The receptors originated from an adult woman who had mild COVID-19 (a few samples of this study predate the infection). Cell type and time point are not known.

This clonotype was recorded a few times. The chain carries TRBV9 and TRBJ1-1; unclear D gene. The length of the CDR3 is 13 residues. Germline assignment: CDR1 SGDLS and CDR2 YYNGEE. The V end was cut by 4 bases, the J end by 8 bases, with 15 bases between. The DNA for the CDR3 is TGTGCCAGCAGCCCTCGGTCAGGCGCCGAAGCTTTCTTT. Translation gives CASSPRSGAEAFF.

This chain links TRBV12-3 or TRBV12-4 with TRBJ2-3; D not certain. Trimming shortened V by 3 bases and J by 1 base, and 11 bases separated the two germline ends. This CDR3 contains 15 residues. The CDR3 coding sequence is TGTGCCAGCAGTTTCGGTAGTCCCCGCACAGATACGCAGTATTTT. This sequence encodes CASSFGSPRTDTQYF.

The V gene is TRBV7-2, the J gene TRBJ1-1; D is ambiguous. V was pared by 1 base and J by 7 bases, with 10 bases between. The germline CDR1 and CDR2 sequences are SGHTA and FQGNSA. The CDR3 sequence is 13 residues long. The CDR3 DNA reads as TGTGCCAGCAGCTTAGAGGCAGCAAGTGAAGCTTTCTTT. Translating gives CASSLEAASEAFF. Looking up the rest from reference TRBV7-2 and TRBJ1-1 gives the full variable domain: GAGVSQSPSNKVTEKGKDVELRCDPISGHTALYWYRQSLGQGLEFLIYFQGNSAPDKSGLPSDRFSAERTGGSVSTLTIQRTQQEDSAVYLCASSLEAASEAFFGQGTRLTVV.

This clonotype was counted only a few times. The chain couples TRBV24-1 to TRBJ2-1; D may match TRBD1 or TRBD2 (5 bases each). The CDR3 has 17 amino acids. V gave up 5 bases and J gave up 0 bases, with 16 bases separating them. Germline V gene lookup returns CDR1 KGHDR and CDR2 SFDVKD. The CDR3 coding sequence is TGTGCCACCAGTGGCCCTCAGGGAGACAGCTCCTACAATGAGCAGTTCTTC. Protein: CATSGPQGDSSYNEQFF.

This clonotype occurred a few times. This chain links TRBV9 with TRBJ2-7; no definite D call. CDR3 length: 13 amino acids. Germline CDR1 reads SGDLS; CDR2 reads YYNGEE. The V gene lost 4 bases and the J gene lost 5 bases, with 13 bases spanning the gap. The CDR3 is CASSLTNSHEQYF. CDR3 in DNA: TGTGCCAGCAGCCTTACGAACAGCCACGAGCAGTACTTC.

This clonotype was observed a few times. The V gene is TRBV20-1, the J gene TRBJ2-3; 15 bases match TRBD2. V trimming: 6 bases; J trimming: 4 bases; junction bases outside the gene matches: 11. Germline V gives CDR1 DFQATT, CDR2 SNEGSKA (reference sequence). This CDR3 is built from 17 residues. CDR3 sequence (DNA): TGCAGTGCCCGCACCGGGACTAGCGGGGGGCGGCCAGATACGCAGTATTTT. Translation gives CSARTGTSGGRPDTQYF.

Only a few counts were recorded for this clonotype. The V call is TRBV7-8, the J call TRBJ1-6; D uncertain. The CDR3 length is 13 residues. Trimming cost V 6 bases and J 7 bases, with 10 bases left between them. Germline values: CDR1 SGHVS, CDR2 FQNEAQ. CDR3 in DNA: TGTGCCAGCAGTCACACCAGGAATTCACCCCTCCACTTT. This sequence encodes CASSHTRNSPLHF.

The sample holds a few counts of this clonotype. The chain has TRBV7-6 and TRBJ2-3; tentatively, D is TRBD2 (7 bases). V was shortened by 1 base and J by 2 bases, with 13 bases between the two germline ends. The CDR3 contains 16 residues. Per the germline V gene, CDR1 is SGHVS and CDR2 is FNYEAQ. The CDR3 DNA follows: TGTGCCAGCAGCTTAGGGGGTCGGGGGGCCACAGATACGCAGTATTTT. It specifies CASSLGGRGATDTQYF.

The rearrangement uses TRBV5-1 and TRBJ2-5, with TRBD2 matching over 10 bases. This CDR3 is built from 16 residues. Losses at the gene ends were 4 bases for V and 4 bases for J; bases not matched to a gene: 10. The V gene's germline CDR1 is SGHRS and CDR2 YFSETQ. Here the CDR3 reads CASSPGTSASRETQYF. CDR3 DNA sequence: TGCGCCAGCAGCCCCGGGACTAGCGCCTCGCGAGAGACCCAGTACTTC. The whole variable domain, filled in from reference TRBV5-1 and TRBJ2-5, reads KAGVTQTPRYLIKTRGQQVTLSCSPISGHRSVSWYQQTPGQGLQFLFEYFSETQRNKGNFPGRFSGRQFSNSRSEMNVSTLELGDSALYLCASSPGTSASRETQYFGPGTRLLVL.

This clonotype was detected only a few times. The chain joins TRBV27 to TRBJ1-2; tentative D call: TRBD1 (5 bases). V was pared by 4 bases and J by 5 bases, with 17 bases between. The CDR3 has 15 residues. Looked up from germline, CDR1 is MNHEY and CDR2 is SMNVEV (reference sequence). In DNA form, the CDR3 reads TGTGCCAGCAGTTCGACTGGGACGGAAAAATATGGCTACACCTTC. The encoded protein is CASSSTGTEKYGYTF.

The J gene is TRBJ2-1, the V gene TRBV5-1, with TRBD1 as a possible D gene (5 bases). Trimming took off 3 bases at V and 3 bases at J, with 13 bases between the two ends. Germline V gene lookup returns CDR1 SGHRS and CDR2 YFSETQ. The CDR3 is 15 amino acids. CDR3 in amino acids: CASSSGRANYNEQFF. CDR3 coding DNA: TGCGCCAGCAGCTCAGGCAGGGCGAACTACAATGAGCAGTTCTTC.

This clonotype has a handful of counts. The chain is built from TRBV3-1 and TRBJ1-4; TRBD1 is a possible D gene (6 bases). This CDR3 comprises 17 residues. V was shortened by 1 base and J by 8 bases, with 20 bases between the two germline ends. Germline values: CDR1 LGHDT, CDR2 YNNKEL (reference sequence). CDR3 protein: CASSQGTASTGSEKLFF. CDR3 nucleotides: TGTGCCAGCAGCCAAGGTACGGCGAGTACAGGGAGCGAAAAACTGTTTTTT.

This clonotype appeared a few times. The chain carries TRBV7-3 and TRBJ2-2; TRBD2 aligns across 7 bases. The CDR3 has 15 amino acids. CDR1 and CDR2 from the germline V gene are SGHTA and FQGTGA. V lost 4 bases to trimming and J lost 4 bases; unmatched junction nucleotides: 6. CDR3 bases: TGTGCCAGCAGCTGGGGACCGGGGGGCACCGGGGAGCTGTTTTTT. It yields the protein CASSWGPGGTGELFF.

This chain's CDR3 is CASRSGPGSYEQYF. In DNA form, the CDR3 reads TGTGCCAGCAGATCCGGCCCGGGATCCTACGAGCAGTACTTC. The genes are TRBV7-2 and TRBJ2-7; a weak D match, TRBD2 (5 bases). The CDR3 spans 14 residues. Trimming left V 6 bases short and J 1 base short, with 13 bases between. Germline V gene lookup returns CDR1 SGHTA and CDR2 FQGNSA.

Note on this clonotype: The junction and the germline gene differ at one end; a read error may be behind it. The chain links TRBV6-5 to TRBJ2-7, with no clear D. The CDR3 contains 13 residues. The V gene's germline CDR1 is MNHEY and CDR2 SVGAGI. The chain's CDR3 is CASSNSYWDEQYF. In DNA form, the CDR3 reads TGTGCCAGCAGTAACTCCTATTGGGACGAGCAGTACTTC.

There are a few counts of this clonotype. V gene TRBV7-2 combines with J gene TRBJ1-6; tentative D call: TRBD1 (5 bases). The CDR3 is 17 amino acids. Between the trimmed V and J ends, which lost 1 base and 8 bases, there was a span of 18 bases. Per germline, CDR1 SGHTA and CDR2 FQGNSA. CDR3 amino acids: CASSLGPVTASYSPLHF. In DNA, the CDR3 is TGTGCCAGCAGCTTAGGGCCAGTGACAGCGTCTTATTCACCCCTCCACTTT.

This clonotype occurred once. The chain couples TRBV5-1 to TRBJ1-1; TRBD1 matches 9 bases. V trimming: 4 bases; J trimming: 4 bases; junction bases outside the gene matches: 11. Germline CDR1 is SGHRS and CDR2 is YFSETQ. The CDR3 length is 16 residues. The CDR3 spells CASSGGPGQGFTEAFF. DNA of the CDR3: TGCGCCAGCAGCGGGGGCCCGGGACAGGGTTTCACTGAAGCTTTCTTT.

The chain links TRBV5-1 to TRBJ2-3; D perhaps matches TRBD2 (7 bases). With 3 bases removed from V and 5 bases from J, the gap between germline ends came to 22 bases. Germline loops: CDR1 SGHRS, CDR2 YFSETQ. This CDR3 has 17 residues. The CDR3 coding sequence is TGCGCCAGCAGCTCAGCCCTTATGGGGGGGCTTGAAGATACGCAGTATTTT. Its protein product is CASSSALMGGLEDTQYF.

The rearrangement uses TRBV18 and TRBJ1-4, with D perhaps matching TRBD1 (5 bases). There are 14 residues in the CDR3. Trimming removed 3 bases at V and 5 bases at J, with 10 bases between. The germline gives CDR1 KGHSH, CDR2 LQKENI. The CDR3, as DNA: TGTGCCAGCTCACCTTTGGGGCGAAATGAAAAACTGTTTTTT. Its translation: CASSPLGRNEKLFF. Full variable domain (missing parts from reference TRBV18 and TRBJ1-4): NAGVMQNPRHLVRRRGQEARLRCSPMKGHSHVYWYRQLPEEGLKFMVYLQKENIIDESGMPKERFSAEFPKEGPSILRIQQVVRGDSAAYFCASSPLGRNEKLFFGSGTQLSVL.

This clonotype was detected many times. The CDR3, as DNA: TGTGCCAGCAGCTTCCTTGGAGGGAGTCGGGTCGTCGATACGCAGTATTTT. Its protein product is CASSFLGGSRVVDTQYF. This chain connects TRBV7-2 to TRBJ2-3, with D tentatively TRBD2 (6 bases). This CDR3 is 17 amino acids long. V was cut by 3 bases and J by 6 bases, with 22 bases left in between. In germline, CDR1 is SGHTA, CDR2 FQGNSA.

The rearrangement joins TRBV7-3 to TRBJ2-1; no definite D call. Germline-derived CDR1 and CDR2 are SGHTA and FQGTGA. Between the trimmed V and J ends, which lost 2 bases and 4 bases, there was a span of 15 bases. The CDR3 runs to 16 residues. The CDR3 reads CASSLSALVGYNEQFF. The CDR3 DNA reads TGTGCCAGCAGCTTATCGGCCCTGGTGGGTTACAATGAGCAGTTCTTC.

The chain has TRBV12-3 or TRBV12-4 and TRBJ1-4, with 8 bases matching TRBD1. V lost 6 bases and J lost 8; bases outside the gene matches: 26. This CDR3 has 20 residues. The CDR3 coding sequence is TGTGCCAGCAGCCCACTGTTGAGACAGGGGCTAATCTCCCACCCCGAAAAACTGTTTTTT. Residues: CASSPLLRQGLISHPEKLFF.

This clonotype was counted a few times. The chain has TRBV24-1 and TRBJ1-1, with 8 positions matching TRBD1. The CDR3 runs to 12 residues. J lost 11 bases, V lost 5 bases, and 6 bases had no gene match. CDR1 and CDR2 (germline): KGHDR, SFDVKD. The CDR3 DNA follows: TGTGCCACCAGTGTCGCAGGGGGCGGGGCTTTCTTT. Its protein product is CATSVAGGGAFF.

The chain links TRBV12-3 or TRBV12-4 to TRBJ2-7, with TRBD2 identical over 8 bases. The V and J ends lost 2 bases and 2 bases, in that order; junction bases with no gene match: 11. CDR3 size: 17 residues. CDR3 loop: CASSLPWIAGKTYEQYF. The CDR3 nucleotides are TGTGCCAGCAGTTTACCCTGGATAGCGGGAAAGACCTACGAGCAGTACTTC.

The table lists this clonotype with a few counts. V usage is TRBV29-1 and J usage is TRBJ2-7; TRBD2 matches at 8 bases. This CDR3 has 13 residues. V dropped 4 bases and J dropped 2; count of bases not matched to a gene: 4. The V gene's germline CDR1 is SQVTM and CDR2 ANQGSEA. For the CDR3, the DNA is TGCAGCGTTGCCGGGGGGGGACCCTACGAGCAGTACTTC. Protein sequence: CSVAGGGPYEQYF.

The rearrangement joins TRBV29-1 to TRBJ2-7, with a weak D call TRBD2 (6 bases). CDR1 is SQVTM and CDR2 is ANQGSEA in the germline V gene. Trimming stripped 3 bases from V and 3 bases from J, with 6 bases between. The CDR3 totals 11 residues. The CDR3 sequence is CSVEGGYEQYF. In DNA, the CDR3 is TGCAGCGTTGAGGGGGGCTACGAGCAGTACTTC.